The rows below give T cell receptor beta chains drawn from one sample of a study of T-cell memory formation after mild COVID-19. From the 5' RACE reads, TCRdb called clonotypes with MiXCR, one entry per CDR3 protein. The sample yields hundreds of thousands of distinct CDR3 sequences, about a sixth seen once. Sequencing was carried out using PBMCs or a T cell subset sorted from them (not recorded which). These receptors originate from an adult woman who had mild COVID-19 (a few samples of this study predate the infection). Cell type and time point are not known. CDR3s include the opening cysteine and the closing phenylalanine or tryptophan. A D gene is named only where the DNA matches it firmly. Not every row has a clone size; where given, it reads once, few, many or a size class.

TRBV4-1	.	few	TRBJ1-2	TGCGCCAGCAGCCAAGAACCGGGGTCCGGTGGCTATGGCTACACCTTC	CASSQEPGSGGYGYTF
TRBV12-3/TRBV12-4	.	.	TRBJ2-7	TGTGCCAGCAGTTCCCCAGGGGTAGGATCCTACGAGCAGTACTTC	CASSSPGVGSYEQYF
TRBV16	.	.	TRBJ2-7	TGTGCCAGCAGCCAACCTACCAAGGGTAACTACGAGCAGTACTTC	CASSQPTKGNYEQYF
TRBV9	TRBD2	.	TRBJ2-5	TGTGCCAGCAGCGTAGAGTCGGGACTAAAACAAGAGACCCAGTACTTC	CASSVESGLKQETQYF
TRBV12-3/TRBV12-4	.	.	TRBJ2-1	TGTGCCAGCAAAATGGGCCCTGGGGGCCTTTACAATGAGCAGTTCTTC	CASKMGPGGLYNEQFF
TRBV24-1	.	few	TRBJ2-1	TGTGCCACCAAACGGAATCAGGGGAACGATGAGCAGTTCTTC	CATKRNQGNDEQFF
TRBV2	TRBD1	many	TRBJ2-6	TGTGCCAGCAGTGGTCGCAGGGGGCCCTCTGGGGCCAACGTCCTGACTTTC	CASSGRRGPSGANVLTF
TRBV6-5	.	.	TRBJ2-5	TGTGCCAGCAGGCCGACGGTGCCCCTAGAGACCCAGTACTTC	CASRPTVPLETQYF
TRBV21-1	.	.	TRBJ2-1	TGTGCCAGCAGCAAAACCGTACGAAGCGATGAGCAGTTCTTC	CASSKTVRSDEQFF
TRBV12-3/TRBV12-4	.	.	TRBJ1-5	TGTGCCAGCAGTTTACGCAGGGATCAGCCCCAGAATTTT	CASSLRRDQPQNF
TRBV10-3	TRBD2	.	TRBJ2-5	TGTGCCATCAGCATTGGGACTAGCGGACAAGAGACCCAGTACTTC	CAISIGTSGQETQYF
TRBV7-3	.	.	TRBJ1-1	TGTGCCAGCAGCTTTGGAGGGTCAAGTACTGAAGCTTTCTTT	CASSFGGSSTEAFF
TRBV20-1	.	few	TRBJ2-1	TGCAGTGCTAGGATCTCCTACAATGAGCAGTTCTTC	CSARISYNEQFF
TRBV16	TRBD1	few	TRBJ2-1	TGTGCCAGCAGCCACCTGACAGGGGACAATGAGCAGTTCTTC	CASSHLTGDNEQFF
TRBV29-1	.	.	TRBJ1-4	TGCAGCGTTGTCAGTAGGGAAAAACTGTTTTTT	CSVVSREKLFF
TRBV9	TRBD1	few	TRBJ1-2	TGTGCCAGCAGCGTAGCAGGAGACAGGGCTTATGGCTACACCTTC	CASSVAGDRAYGYTF
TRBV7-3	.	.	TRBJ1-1	TGTGCCAGCAGCTTACAGGTGGCCACTGAAGCTTTCTTT	CASSLQVATEAFF
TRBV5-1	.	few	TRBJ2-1	TGCGCCAGCAGACGAGTCTCCTACAATGAGCAGTTCTTC	CASRRVSYNEQFF
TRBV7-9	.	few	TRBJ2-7	TGTGCCAGCAGCCTCACCGCCGATCCCTCCCGCGAGCAGTACTTC	CASSLTADPSREQYF
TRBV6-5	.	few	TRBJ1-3	TGTGCCAGCGTGAGACGCGCCGATGGCATGGACACCATATATTTT	CASVRRADGMDTIYF
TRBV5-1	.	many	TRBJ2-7	TGCGCCAGCAGCTTTGGGACTGACTCCTACGAGCAGTACTTC	CASSFGTDSYEQYF
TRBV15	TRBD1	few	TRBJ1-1	TGTGCCAGCCAGGGGGGGTCCACTGAAGCTTTCTTT	CASQGGSTEAFF
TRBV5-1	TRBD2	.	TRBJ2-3	TGCGCCAGCAGCACGGGGGGAGGGGAAGATACGCAGTATTTT	CASSTGGGEDTQYF
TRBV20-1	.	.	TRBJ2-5	TGCAGTGCCCCGCAGGGTGGGGAAGAGACCCAGTACTTC	CSAPQGGEETQYF
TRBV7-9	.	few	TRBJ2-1	TGTGCCAGCGACCCTGGGAGTGCCTACAATGAGCAGTTCTTC	CASDPGSAYNEQFF
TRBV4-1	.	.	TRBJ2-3	TGCGCCAGCAACCAACCCCAAAGCACAGATACGCAGTATTTT	CASNQPQSTDTQYF
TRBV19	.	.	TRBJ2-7	TGTGCCAGTAGTATAGTTCAGCAGGCCGGCGAGCAGTACTTC	CASSIVQQAGEQYF
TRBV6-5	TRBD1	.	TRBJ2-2	TGTGCCAGCAAACGGACAGGGTGGACCGGGGAGCTGTTTTTT	CASKRTGWTGELFF
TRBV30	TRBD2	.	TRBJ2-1	TGTGCCTGGAGTTCCGGGACTAGCGGTCGAAATGAGCAGTTCTTC	CAWSSGTSGRNEQFF
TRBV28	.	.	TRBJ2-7	TGTGCCAGCAGGGTACAGGGAACTGGTGGGGAGTACTTC	CASRVQGTGGEYF
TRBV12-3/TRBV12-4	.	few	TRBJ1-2	TGTGCCAGCACGGTGGGTTTGGGCTACACCTTC	CASTVGLGYTF
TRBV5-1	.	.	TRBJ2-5	TGCGCCAGCAGCTTGTCCATTAACCAAGAGACCCAGTACTTC	CASSLSINQETQYF
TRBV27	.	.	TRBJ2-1	TGTGCCAGCAGTTTATCGATGGGGCTAAGTGAGCAGTTCTTC	CASSLSMGLSEQFF
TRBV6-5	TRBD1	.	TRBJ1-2	TGTGCCAGCAGTTCCGGGACAGGGCCGCACTATGGCTACACCTTC	CASSSGTGPHYGYTF
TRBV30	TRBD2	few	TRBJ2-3	TGTGCCTGGAGTGCCCGGACTAGCGGGAGGAAGAACACAGATACGCAGTATTTT	CAWSARTSGRKNTDTQYF
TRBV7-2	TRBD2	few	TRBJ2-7	TGTGCCAGCAGCCCCCGGGGAGCGGGAGGGCCAGGCGAGCAGTACTTC	CASSPRGAGGPGEQYF
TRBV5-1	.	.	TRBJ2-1	TGCGCCAGCAGTGCAGGGCCCTACAATGAGCAGTTCTTC	CASSAGPYNEQFF
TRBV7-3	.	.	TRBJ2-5	TGTGCCAGCAGCCCCGTGGGGAATCAAGATACCCAGTACTTC	CASSPVGNQDTQYF
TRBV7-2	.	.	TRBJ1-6	TGTGCCAGCAGCTTAAGGGCCGGGAATAATTCACCCCTCCACTTT	CASSLRAGNNSPLHF
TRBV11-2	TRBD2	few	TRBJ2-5	TGTGCCAGCAGCTTATGGGGACTAGCGGCTTCTCAAGAGACCCAGTACTTC	CASSLWGLAASQETQYF
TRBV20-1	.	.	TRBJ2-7	TGCAGTGCTAGAGTTTCATCCCAGGGGGGGGACCCCTACGAGCAGTACTTC	CSARVSSQGGDPYEQYF
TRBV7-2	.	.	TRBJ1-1	TGTGCCAGCAGCTTACGGCCCACAGGACCCCTTGAAGCTTTCTTT	CASSLRPTGPLEAFF
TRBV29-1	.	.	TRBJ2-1	TGCAGCGTTGAGGCCAGCAACTCCTACAATGAGCAGTTCTTC	CSVEASNSYNEQFF
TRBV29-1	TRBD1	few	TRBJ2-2	TGCAGCGTTGCGGGACAGGGGGCCGGACCGAACACCGGGGAGCTGTTTTTT	CSVAGQGAGPNTGELFF
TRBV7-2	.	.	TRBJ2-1	TGTGCCAGCAGCTTCAACAGGGACTACAATGAGCAGTTCTTC	CASSFNRDYNEQFF
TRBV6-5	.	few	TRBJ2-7	TGTGCCAGCAGTTACTCGGGAGGCACCTACGAGCAGTACTTC	CASSYSGGTYEQYF
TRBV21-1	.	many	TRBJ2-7	TGTGCCAGCAGCCTTCGAGAAACTAGCGGGTCTTCCTACGAGCAGTACTTC	CASSLRETSGSSYEQYF
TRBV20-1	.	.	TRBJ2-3	TGCAGTGCTAGCGGGATAGGCCGTAGAGATACGCAGTATTTT	CSASGIGRRDTQYF
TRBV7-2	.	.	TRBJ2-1	TGTGCCAGCAGCTTGGTAGCTGGGATTTTCTACAATGAGCAGTTCTTC	CASSLVAGIFYNEQFF
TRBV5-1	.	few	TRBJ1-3	TGCGCCAGCGGGGCCGACGGGGATCTTGGAAACACCATATATTTT	CASGADGDLGNTIYF
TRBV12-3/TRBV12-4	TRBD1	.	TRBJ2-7	TGTGCCAGCCGGCCGGGACAGGGGCCCTACGAGCAGTACTTC	CASRPGQGPYEQYF
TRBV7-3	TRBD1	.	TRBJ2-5	TGTGCCAGCAGCTACACAGGGGTTGGGGAGACCCAGTACTTC	CASSYTGVGETQYF
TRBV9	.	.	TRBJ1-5	TGTGCCAGCAGCGTAGTTCCAGGTCGGGATCAGCCCCAGCATTTT	CASSVVPGRDQPQHF